These 3 T cell receptor beta chains originate from one sample sequenced in a study of control samples from healthy donors and cancer patients. Here immunoSEQ multiplex PCR was the method, and the copy in TCRdb shows in-frame clones only, minus some. Seen here are around 180,000 clones, 75% to 95% observed once, and the top ten hold roughly 2%. Input material: blood. These receptors were obtained from a woman aged 40 to 50 in good health.

This sequence joins TRBV12-3 or TRBV12-4 and TRBJ2-7; D assignment may be TRBD1 or TRBD2 (6 bases each). This CDR3 is 11 amino acids long. V was cut by 5 bases and J by 7 bases, with 9 bases left in between. Here the CDR3 DNA reads TGTGCCAGCAGTCGAGGGGGGGAGCAGTACTTC. It yields the protein CASSRGGEQYF.

The chain recombines TRBV20-1 with TRBJ2-1; no firm D call. The CDR3 contains 10 residues. In germline, CDR1 is DFQATT, CDR2 SNEGSKA (reference sequence). The V and J ends lost 3 bases and 11 bases respectively, with 8 bases between them. CDR3 region: CSASRDQQFF. As DNA, the CDR3 is TGCAGTGCTAGTAGGGATCAGCAGTTCTTC.

This clone was observed once. The chain couples TRBV5-1 to TRBJ1-4, with D uncertain. The germline CDR1 and CDR2 sequences are SGHRS and YFSETQ. The V and J ends lost 4 bases and 0 bases respectively, with 7 bases between them. This CDR3 has 14 amino acids. The CDR3 DNA is TGCGCCAGCAGCCCAGTTGCAACTAATGAAAAACTGTTTTTT. The encoded protein is CASSPVATNEKLFF.